Given below is one T cell receptor (beta chain) in context. These data belong to a study of T cell changes during pregnancy in multiple sclerosis. The V end lost 5 bases, the J end lost 7 bases, and 24 bases lay between the germline ends. The CDR3 loop spans 16 amino acids. Per germline, CDR1 SEHNR and CDR2 FQNEAQ (reference sequence). Sequenced by immunoSEQ multiplex PCR; TCRdb stores in-frame clones only, minus some. The sample records some 46,000 clones, 92% being singletons. This rearrangement joins TRBV7-9 to TRBJ2-7; TRBD2 is a possible D gene (6 bases). The sample consisted of CD4+ T cells from peripheral blood mononuclear cells, taken after pregnancy. The clonotype comes from a female donor with multiple sclerosis, enrolled in a pregnancy study. The CDR3 DNA reads TGTGCCAGCAGCCGAACCGCGGGAATCGGGGGTGGTGAGCAGTACTTC. Its translation: CASSRTAGIGGGEQYF.